The 19 T cell receptor beta chains given below trace back to one sample, sequenced in a study of cytomegalovirus exposure and HLA in healthy donors. PCR used 60 Vbeta primers and 13 Jbeta primers. Profiling relied on immunoSEQ multiplex PCR, and the TCRdb table lists in-frame clones only, not all of them. Among approximately 140,000 clones listed, about 76% were seen once. The specimen was PBMCs. These receptors all come from a man aged 18-30 years in good health and CMV-seronegative.

The V gene is TRBV4-1, the J gene TRBJ1-1; D possibly corresponds to TRBD1 (5 bases). This CDR3 has 14 residues. Between the trimmed V and J ends, which lost 1 base and 2 bases, there was a span of 8 bases. Germline V gene sequence: CDR1 MGHRA, CDR2 YSYEKL. CDR3 nucleotide sequence: TGCGCCAGCAGCCAAGGGACATCTAACACTGAAGCTTTCTTT. It translates to CASSQGTSNTEAFF.

This clone was seen a handful of times. The rearrangement joins TRBV2 to TRBJ1-2, with TRBD1 identical over 8 bases. CDR3 length: 13 residues. Germline loops: CDR1 SNHLY, CDR2 FYNNEI. V shed 6 bases and J 2 bases; nucleotides not matched to a gene: 2. In nucleotides, the CDR3 is TGTGCCAGCAGGGGACAGGCGAACTATGGCTACACCTTC. It yields the protein CASRGQANYGYTF.

The chain employs TRBV30 and TRBJ2-7; 10 bases fit TRBD2. Germline lookup yields CDR1 GTSNPN and CDR2 SVGIG (reference sequence). CDR3 size: 17 residues. V shed 5 bases, J shed 3 bases, and the junction held 16 bases outside the gene matches. In nucleotides, the CDR3 is TGTGCCTGGCAACACTACGCTAGCGGGAGTTCCGTCTACGAGCAGTACTTC. This gives the protein CAWQHYASGSSVYEQYF.

This chain links TRBV18 with TRBJ1-6, with no clear D. This CDR3 is built from 15 residues. Germline assignment: CDR1 KGHSH and CDR2 LQKENI. V lost 2 bases to trimming and J lost 4 bases, with 9 bases between them. The CDR3 protein is CASSPRGPYNSPLHF. The CDR3 DNA follows: TGTGCCAGCTCACCAAGAGGTCCGTATAATTCACCCCTCCACTTT.

The sample holds a few counts of this clone. The chain uses TRBV6-5 and TRBJ2-7; weak D call: TRBD1 (6 bases). The CDR3 contains 15 residues. The germline CDR1 and CDR2 sequences are MNHEY and SVGAGI. V was trimmed by 0 bases and J by 4 bases, leaving 13 bases between them. The CDR3 DNA is TGTGCCAGCAGTTACTCTCCGACAGGCTCTTACGAGCAGTACTTC. This codes for CASSYSPTGSYEQYF.

V gene TRBV19 combines with J gene TRBJ2-5; TRBD1 aligns across 9 bases. The V gene end was trimmed by 6 bases and the J gene end by 4 bases; junction bases not matched to a gene: 9. This CDR3 has 15 residues. The germline V gene encodes CDR1 LNHDA and CDR2 SQIVND (reference sequence). CDR3 DNA sequence: TGTGCCAGTAGGTCGGGACAGGGAGTTGGAGAGACCCAGTACTTC. This sequence encodes CASRSGQGVGETQYF.

The chain carries TRBV4-1 and TRBJ2-7; 12 positions match TRBD1. Germline values: CDR1 MGHRA, CDR2 YSYEKL. V dropped 1 base and J dropped 7; count of bases not matched to a gene: 5. The CDR3 sequence is 15 residues long. CDR3 nucleotide sequence: TGCGCCAGCAGCCAAGGAGGGACAGGGGGCCGGGAGCAGTACTTC. Its protein product is CASSQGGTGGREQYF.

The chain couples TRBV5-1 to TRBJ2-7, with D perhaps matching TRBD1 (5 bases). Germline V gene sequence: CDR1 SGHRS, CDR2 YFSETQ. The CDR3 totals 15 residues. Trimming pared 2 bases from V and 1 base from J, leaving 13 bases between. Here the CDR3 reads CASSFRVPQSYEQYF. As DNA, the CDR3 is TGCGCCAGCAGCTTCAGGGTTCCTCAGTCCTACGAGCAGTACTTC.

This chain joins TRBV4-2 and TRBJ1-1, with 8 nucleotides matching TRBD1. This CDR3 is built from 15 residues. The V gene's germline CDR1 is LGHNA and CDR2 YNFKEQ. With 3 bases clipped from V and 8 bases from J, the junction kept 11 bases outside the gene matches. The CDR3 is CASSQAGQGPSEAFF. CDR3 in DNA: TGTGCCAGCAGCCAGGCCGGACAGGGCCCCTCCGAAGCTTTCTTT.

The V call is TRBV27, the J call TRBJ1-2; 8 bases agree with TRBD1. This CDR3 is 14 amino acids long. Germline V CDR1 and CDR2: MNHEY, SMNVEV (reference sequence). V dropped 8 bases and J dropped 5; count of bases not matched to a gene: 10. The CDR3 loop is CASGLPQGGYGYTF. CDR3 DNA: TGTGCCAGCGGTCTCCCACAGGGGGGGTATGGCTACACCTTC.

This clone was counted a single time. The V and J genes are TRBV27 and TRBJ1-1; TRBD1 agrees at 7 bases. CDR1 and CDR2 (germline): MNHEY, SMNVEV (reference sequence). CDR3 length: 15 residues. The V and J ends lost 6 bases and 6 bases, in that order; junction bases with no gene match: 13. CDR3: CASSRTTGLVPEAFF. CDR3 DNA sequence: TGTGCCAGCAGCCGAACGACAGGGTTGGTTCCTGAAGCTTTCTTT.

The chain joins TRBV2 to TRBJ2-7, with 9 bases identical to TRBD2. Trimming removed 3 bases from V and 1 base from J; junction bases left unmatched: 7. Germline-derived CDR1 and CDR2 are SNHLY and FYNNEI. The CDR3 is 16 residues long. The CDR3 sequence: CASSDISGGISYEQYF. CDR3 coding DNA: TGTGCCAGCAGTGATATTAGCGGGGGAATATCCTACGAGCAGTACTTC.

The chain has TRBV7-5 and TRBJ2-1; the table's D call TRBD2 went unverified against the DNA. TRBV7-5 is described as a pseudogene. This CDR3 has 17 residues. This chain's CDR3 is CVRSLAGTSGTYNEQFF. CDR3 DNA sequence: TGTGTCAGAAGCTTGGCTGGGACTAGCGGGACCTACAATGAGCAGTTCTTC.

The chain links TRBV27 to TRBJ2-3; TRBD2 is a possible D gene (6 bases). This CDR3 region has 16 residues. V gave up 6 bases and J gave up 1 base, with 17 bases separating them. The germline V gene has CDR1 MNHEY and CDR2 SMNVEV (reference sequence). CDR3 sequence reads: CASRKNRGTGTDTQYF. CDR3 bases: TGTGCCAGCAGGAAAAATCGGGGGACCGGCACAGATACGCAGTATTTT.

The V call is TRBV6-5, the J call TRBJ2-7, with TRBD2 identical over 11 bases. The V and J ends lost 4 bases and 3 bases, in that order; junction bases with no gene match: 8. This CDR3 spans 16 amino acids. Germline CDR1 is MNHEY and CDR2 is SVGAGI. This CDR3 is CASSSLTSGSVYEQYF. CDR3 DNA sequence: TGTGCCAGCAGTTCCCTTACTAGCGGGAGTGTCTACGAGCAGTACTTC.

CDR3: CASSLEPGGDSGELFF. In DNA form, the CDR3 reads TGCGCCAGCAGCTTGGAACCAGGGGGCGACAGCGGGGAGCTGTTTTTT. The chain has TRBV5-1 and TRBJ2-2; 8 bases align to TRBD1. Trimming removed 0 bases from V and 7 bases from J; junction bases left unmatched: 8. Looked up from germline, CDR1 is SGHRS and CDR2 is YFSETQ. This CDR3 spans 16 amino acids.

A few counts support this clone. The rearrangement uses TRBV5-6 and TRBJ1-1, with 10 nucleotides matching TRBD1. J gave up 11 bases and V 3 bases, and 10 bases lay outside the gene matches. Germline CDR1 SGHDT, CDR2 YYEEEE. This CDR3 has 14 residues. CDR3 sequence: CASSSSGTGESAFF. The CDR3 bases are TGTGCCAGCAGCTCATCCGGGACAGGGGAATCTGCTTTCTTT.

J is TRBJ1-5 and V is TRBV19; TRBD1 matches at 7 bases. Germline V gene lookup returns CDR1 LNHDA and CDR2 SQIVND (reference sequence). The CDR3 has 13 amino acids. Trimming removed 2 bases from V and 7 bases from J; junction bases left unmatched: 2. In nucleotides, the CDR3 is TGTGCCAGTAGTATACAGGGGGTACAGCCCCAGCATTTT. Translating gives CASSIQGVQPQHF.

The CDR3 sequence: CATQGRAAPNEKLFF. CDR3 bases: TGTGCCACTCAGGGGAGAGCCGCTCCTAATGAAAAACTGTTTTTT. The chain links TRBV19 to TRBJ1-4; TRBD1 might be the D (6 bases). The CDR3 has 15 amino acids. Trimming shortened V by 10 bases and J by 3 bases, and 18 bases separated the two germline ends. Germline CDR1 is LNHDA and CDR2 is SQIVND (reference sequence).